The 18 T cell receptor beta chains presented below share a single source sample, sequenced in a study of identical twins. TCRdb reprocessed the 5' RACE reads with MiXCR, giving one entry per CDR3 protein. The table lists approximately 490,000 distinct CDR3 sequences, more than 20% of them singletons. This same sample was also part of a study on yellow fever vaccine responses in identical twins.

Sequencing input: CD4+ T cells sorted from blood. The receptors shown here come from a woman between 18 and 29 years old in good health.

The chain is built from TRBV7-9 and TRBJ1-6; no definite D call. This CDR3 contains 14 residues. Germline CDR1 reads SEHNR; CDR2 reads FQNEAQ (reference sequence). V was clipped by 4 bases and J by 5 bases, with 9 bases between them. The CDR3 nucleotides are TGTGCCAGCAGCTCCCAGGCGGATAATTCACCCCTCCACTTT. It is translated as CASSSQADNSPLHF.

The gene calls are TRBV24-1 and TRBJ2-1; 8 bases agree with TRBD2. The CDR3 consists of 12 residues. Germline CDR1 reads KGHDR; CDR2 reads SFDVKD. V was pared by 0 bases and J by 12 bases, with 0 bases of the junction left unmatched. CDR3 sequence reads: CATSDLGLAQFF. The CDR3 nucleotides read TGTGCCACCAGTGATTTGGGACTAGCGCAGTTCTTC.

The table lists this clonotype with a few counts. The chain couples TRBV12-3 or TRBV12-4 to TRBJ1-1; D remains ambiguous. This CDR3 is built from 14 residues. V was cut by 1 base and J by 0 bases, with 6 bases left in between. The CDR3 is CASSLGEVNTEAFF. Written as DNA, the CDR3 is TGTGCCAGCAGTTTAGGGGAGGTGAACACTGAAGCTTTCTTT.

CDR3 sequence (DNA): TGTGCCAGCAGTGAGTTCCCCCAAGAGACCCAGTACTTC. Translating it yields CASSEFPQETQYF. The chain couples TRBV2 to TRBJ2-5; D is ambiguous. The CDR3 totals 13 residues. V dropped 3 bases and J dropped 1 base, with 6 bases sitting between them. Germline V CDR1 and CDR2: SNHLY, FYNNEI.

This chain uses TRBV24-1 with TRBJ2-1; 10 bases are a match to TRBD2. The germline gives CDR1 KGHDR, CDR2 SFDVKD. With 0 bases clipped from V and 3 bases from J, the junction kept 1 base outside the gene matches. This CDR3 contains 16 residues. The CDR3, as DNA: TGTGCCACCAGTGATTTGGGGACTAGCGACTACAATGAGCAGTTCTTC. It codes for CATSDLGTSDYNEQFF.

In this sample, this clonotype turned up a few times. The rearrangement joins TRBV6-2 or TRBV6-3 to TRBJ2-1; D perhaps matches TRBD2 (6 bases). The CDR3 sequence is 20 residues long. In germline, CDR1 is MNHEY, CDR2 SVGEGT. Between the trimmed V and J ends, which lost 0 bases and 9 bases, there was a span of 30 bases. Here the CDR3 reads CASSYSSQGGWYPGSPEQFF. CDR3 bases: TGTGCCAGCAGTTACTCGAGTCAGGGAGGTTGGTACCCGGGGTCGCCTGAGCAGTTCTTC.

The genes are TRBV6-5 and TRBJ2-6; 12 nucleotides align to TRBD1. From germline, CDR1 is MNHEY and CDR2 SVGAGI. The ends lost 2 bases at V and 4 bases at J; junction bases unmatched: 6. This CDR3 spans 18 amino acids. The CDR3 DNA sequence: TGTGCCAGCAGTTACAAGGGACAGGGGGCCGCGGGGGCCAACGTCCTGACTTTC. This codes for CASSYKGQGAAGANVLTF.

The chain couples TRBV20-1 to TRBJ2-7; 9 bases agree with TRBD2. J lost 4 bases, V lost 2 bases, and 6 bases had no gene match. Germline loops: CDR1 DFQATT, CDR2 SNEGSKA (reference sequence). The CDR3 length is 14 residues. The CDR3 DNA reads as TGCAGTGCTAGACCGGGACTAGCCTCATACGAGCAGTACTTC. Protein sequence: CSARPGLASYEQYF.

The rearrangement uses TRBV5-6 and TRBJ2-3; the D gene is possibly TRBD1 (5 bases). Between the trimmed V and J ends, which lost 3 bases and 2 bases, there was a span of 13 bases. The CDR3 totals 15 residues. Per germline, CDR1 SGHDT and CDR2 YYEEEE. The CDR3 DNA reads TGTGCCAGCAGCTACGACAGTTTAATCACAGATACGCAGTATTTT. This gives the protein CASSYDSLITDTQYF.

The chain joins TRBV12-3 or TRBV12-4 to TRBJ1-6; TRBD1 is a possible D gene (5 bases). V was clipped by 8 bases and J by 4 bases, with 12 bases between them. CDR3 length: 14 amino acids. The CDR3 sequence is CASRGGAYNSPLHF. For the CDR3, the DNA is TGTGCCAGCCGAGGTGGGGCTTATAATTCACCCCTCCACTTT.

This clonotype has more than one count but fewer than ten. The J gene is TRBJ2-5, the V gene TRBV5-1, with no clear D. Germline CDR1 SGHRS, CDR2 YFSETQ. Between the trimmed V and J ends, which lost 2 bases and 3 bases, there was a span of 8 bases. The CDR3 is 13 amino acids. CDR3 sequence: CASSLKREETQYF. The CDR3 DNA sequence: TGCGCCAGCAGCTTAAAAAGGGAAGAGACCCAGTACTTC. The full variable domain, its missing parts supplied by reference TRBV5-1 and TRBJ2-5, is KAGVTQTPRYLIKTRGQQVTLSCSPISGHRSVSWYQQTPGQGLQFLFEYFSETQRNKGNFPGRFSGRQFSNSRSEMNVSTLELGDSALYLCASSLKREETQYFGPGTRLLVL.

There are a few counts of this clonotype. The V and J genes are TRBV10-3 and TRBJ2-1, with TRBD2 identical over 15 bases. Per germline, CDR1 ENHRY and CDR2 SYGVKD. J was trimmed by 7 bases and V by 7 bases; bases with no gene match: 5. The CDR3 spans 15 residues. The CDR3: CAITRTSGGGNEQFF. The DNA for the CDR3 is TGTGCCATCACCCGGACTAGCGGGGGGGGTAATGAGCAGTTCTTC.

The gene calls are TRBV15 and TRBJ2-4; no clear D. This CDR3 spans 15 amino acids. In germline, CDR1 is LNHNV, CDR2 YYDKDF (reference sequence). V lost 2 bases and J 0 bases, leaving 8 bases between the germline ends. The CDR3: CATSRTSVAKNIQYF. The CDR3, as DNA: TGTGCCACCAGCAGAACCAGCGTAGCCAAAAACATTCAGTACTTC.

In regard to this clonotype: Mismatch with germline at one junction end may stem from a read error. The J gene is TRBJ2-2, the V gene TRBV24-1; D tentatively fits TRBD1 or TRBD2 (5 bases each). Germline CDR1 reads KGHDR; CDR2 reads SFDVKD. This CDR3 has 15 amino acids. The CDR3 region is CATSAFGAKTGELFF. DNA of the CDR3: TGTGCCACCAGTGCCTTCGGGGCGAAGACCGGGGAGCTGTTTTTT.

The V call is TRBV12-3 or TRBV12-4, the J call TRBJ2-1; 8 positions agree with TRBD2. With 1 base clipped from V and 2 bases from J, the junction kept 4 bases outside the gene matches. The CDR3 is made up of 16 amino acids. The CDR3 loop is CASSLGRREAYNEQFF. Written as DNA, the CDR3 is TGTGCCAGCAGTTTAGGAAGGCGGGAGGCCTACAATGAGCAGTTCTTC.

The J gene is TRBJ1-6, the V gene TRBV5-4; 9 bases agree with TRBD1. V lost 3 bases and J lost 8; bases outside the gene matches: 6. The CDR3 is 15 amino acids. The germline V gene has CDR1 SGHNT and CDR2 YYREEE (reference sequence). The CDR3: CASSWGQGFDSPLHF. CDR3 sequence (DNA): TGTGCCAGCAGCTGGGGACAGGGCTTCGATTCACCCCTCCACTTT.

V and J are TRBV5-6 and TRBJ2-5; 7 nucleotides align to TRBD2. CDR3 length equals 16 residues. Germline V gives CDR1 SGHDT, CDR2 YYEEEE. V lost 4 bases and J lost 2; bases outside the gene matches: 11. The DNA for the CDR3 is TGTGCCAGCAGCGAACTCCCATCTAGCGGACAAGAGACCCAGTACTTC. Amino acids: CASSELPSSGQETQYF.

The chain has TRBV6-1 and TRBJ2-7, with 8 bases matching TRBD1. The CDR3 is made up of 13 amino acids. Germline CDR1 and CDR2: MNHNS and SASEGT. After removal of 9 bases from V and 5 bases from J, the junction contained 9 bases not matched to a gene. CDR3 DNA sequence: TGTGCCAGTTCCAGGGGGCCGTCCAACGAGCAGTACGTC. This gives the protein CASSRGPSNEQYV.